Detailed here is one TCR beta chain. This clone occurred once. Its antigen is unknown. Base qualities are missing; no much larger clone stands one base away. Clipping removes 6 bases from V and 6 bases from J, with 7 as the unmatched junction base count. There are 13 amino acids in the CDR3, from cysteine to phenylalanine inclusive. Only the CDR3 part of the read is kept: 39 bases, read in frame from the first base. Per the germline V gene, KGHSH is the CDR1 and LQKENI is the CDR2. Collaborating institutions collected whole blood in K2EDTA tubes following their own protocols. For TCRbeta analysis, collaborators shipped samples as frozen whole blood, isolated PBMCs, or DNA extracted from either of those sample types. The entry originates in a study of blood T cell repertoires in COVID-19 (dated by TCRdb to 2019 to 2021). In the study overall: The collaborator samples originated in the United States, Italy and Spain and spanned the acute and convalescent phases of COVID-19. Sample metadata almost always included a de-identified subject ID, COVID-19 status, age in years and sex. Subjects who had been exposed to COVID-19, were actively infected with it, or had recovered from it provided the deeply sampled blood TCRbeta repertoires that made up the dataset. The repertoires were released in a freely available public database intended as a resource for research on the immune response to SARS-CoV-2. The prospective study material was composed of cDNA or gDNA derived from T cells, B-cell-depleted T cells, or PBMCs. Where available, HLA class I and class II types were obtained from metadata supplied by the sample provider rather than from assay-based typing. The samples were drawn from two sources: the first 160 participants of the ongoing ImmuneRACE study, and over 1,000 subjects contributed by 6 global collaborators.

The immunoSEQ Assay, a bias-controlled multiplex PCR, was used to amplify TCRbeta CDR3 regions from genomic DNA. The source study handled its data this way. The number of nucleated cells in each sample was estimated from the amplification of reference gene primers within the assay. To quantify the absolute abundance of each unique TCRbeta CDR3 rearrangement, sequence reads were collapsed and filtered. For each sample, productive Simpson clonality was calculated as the square root of Simpson's diversity index over productive rearrangements. Entries here come from immuneACCESS through TCRdb and include only in-frame sequences with V and J called. Some clones fail to appear in such tables; in the studies checked, an unresolved V gene covers under half of the shortfall, and the cause of the remainder is unknown. The D gene and trimming were derived from the DNA, and the V and J assignments and clone size from that table. The sample table contains 77,000 or so clones; only one count was recorded for about 90% of them. The top ten clones comprise around 4.5% of the sample.

The paper as a whole reports these results and caveats: The quantity of clinical and demographic metadata differed by source and by participant and was supplied without curation.

The material sequenced was peripheral blood. The V and J genes are TRBV18 and TRBJ1-1, with TRBD1 matching 7 junction bases. The source of this sequence is a man in his fifties or sixties with active COVID-19. The nucleotide sequence reads as follows: TGTGCCAGCTCGTCCCGACAGGGATCTGAAGCTTTCTTT. Its protein reads: CASSSRQGSEAFF.